A single sample is the source of the 30 T cell receptor beta chains below, sequenced in a study of T cell responses to AZD1222 COVID-19 vaccine. Measured with immunoSEQ multiplex PCR; TCRdb has only the in-frame clones, and not every one. The table lists about 76,000 clones, roughly 80% of them singletons. The sample in question was peripheral blood, obtained 28 days after the second dose of the MenACWY control vaccine. The receptor source for this set is an adult who received the MenACWY meningococcal vaccine as a control.

This rearrangement joins TRBV28 to TRBJ1-2; 9 positions match TRBD1. CDR1 is MDHEN and CDR2 is SYDVKM in the germline V gene. The CDR3 sequence is 13 residues long. V lost 7 bases, J lost 8 bases, and 8 bases stayed unmatched. CDR3 sequence: CASTGTGQGGYTF. CDR3 sequence (DNA): TGTGCCAGCACGGGGACAGGGCAAGGCGGCTACACCTTC.

A single count supports this clone. The chain uses TRBV11-2 and TRBJ2-7; 8 bases are a match to TRBD1. Germline V lookup: CDR1 SGHAT, CDR2 FQNNGV. The CDR3 covers 16 residues. The junction had 11 bases not matched to a gene; V was cut back by 2 bases and J by 5 bases. CDR3 amino acids: CASSLLGRTGTDEQYF. CDR3 DNA: TGTGCCAGCAGCTTATTAGGAAGGACAGGGACTGACGAGCAGTACTTC.

The chain links TRBV6-1 to TRBJ1-5, with a tentative D call TRBD1 (5 bases). CDR3 length: 15 residues. Per germline, CDR1 MNHNS and CDR2 SASEGT. V was trimmed by 2 bases and J by 1 base, leaving 9 bases between them. The CDR3 here is CASSEPGGSNQPQHF. The CDR3 DNA follows: TGTGCCAGCAGTGAACCGGGGGGGAGCAATCAGCCCCAGCATTTT.

V gene TRBV6-5 combines with J gene TRBJ1-2; D remains ambiguous. The CDR3 covers 12 residues. Germline-derived CDR1 and CDR2 are MNHEY and SVGAGI. Trimming took off 8 bases at V and 2 bases at J, with 9 bases between the two ends. In DNA, the CDR3 is TGTGCCAGCTTACGGGGAAACTATGGCTACACCTTC. Residues: CASLRGNYGYTF.

The chain uses TRBV7-8 and TRBJ1-2, with D maybe TRBD1 (5 bases). Germline lookup yields CDR1 SGHVS and CDR2 FQNEAQ. The CDR3 covers 11 residues. V gave up 8 bases and J gave up 7 bases, with 11 bases separating them. The CDR3 protein is CASGPQGGYTF. DNA of the CDR3: TGTGCCAGCGGCCCCCAGGGTGGCTACACCTTC.

This clone was counted a few times. This chain links TRBV4-1 with TRBJ1-6; unclear D gene. The CDR3 is 16 residues long. Germline V lookup: CDR1 MGHRA, CDR2 YSYEKL. Trimming left V 3 bases short and J 10 bases short, with 19 bases between. The CDR3 region has the DNA TGCGCCAGCAGCCAGGACCCGAGTTGGATCCAATCACCCCTCCACTTT. This gives the protein CASSQDPSWIQSPLHF.

V gene TRBV29-1 combines with J gene TRBJ2-1; a weak D match, TRBD1 (6 bases). The V and J ends lost 8 bases and 6 bases respectively, with 11 bases between them. The CDR3 runs 11 residues. In germline, CDR1 is SQVTM, CDR2 ANQGSEA. CDR3 in amino acids: CSSRDTNEQFF. The CDR3 nucleotides are TGCAGCTCCCGGGACACCAATGAGCAGTTCTTC.

J is TRBJ2-7 and V is TRBV2; 16 nucleotides match TRBD2. The V gene's germline CDR1 is SNHLY and CDR2 FYNNEI. The CDR3 extends over 17 amino acids. Trimming removed 5 bases from V and 7 bases from J; junction bases left unmatched: 11. The CDR3: CASSFEGTSGRAGEQYF. The CDR3 bases are TGTGCCAGCAGTTTTGAAGGGACTAGCGGGAGGGCGGGAGAGCAGTACTTC. Combining the CDR3 with reference TRBV2 and TRBJ2-7 gives the whole variable domain EPEVTQTPSHQVTQMGQEVILRCVPISNHLYFYWYRQILGQKVEFLVSFYNNEISEKSEIFDDQFSVERPDGSNFTLKIRSTKLEDSAMYFCASSFEGTSGRAGEQYFGPGTRLTVT.

V usage is TRBV5-4 and J usage is TRBJ2-3; perhaps TRBD1 as D (5 bases). With 4 bases removed from V and 1 base from J, the gap between germline ends came to 13 bases. CDR1 and CDR2 from the germline V gene are SGHNT and YYREEE (reference sequence). CDR3 length equals 15 residues. The chain's CDR3 is CASSLNRYGTDTQYF. CDR3 nucleotide sequence: TGTGCCAGCAGCCTAAACAGGTACGGCACAGATACGCAGTATTTT. The full variable domain, completed using reference TRBV5-4 and TRBJ2-3, is ETGVTQSPTHLIKTRGQQVTLRCSSQSGHNTVSWYQQALGQGPQFIFQYYREEENGRGNFPPRFSGLQFPNYSSELNVNALELDDSALYLCASSLNRYGTDTQYFGPGTRLTVL.

This clone was seen just once. V gene TRBV10-1 combines with J gene TRBJ2-5; D might be TRBD2 (6 bases). The germline V and J ends were trimmed by 0 bases and 5 bases, with 10 bases remaining between them. There are 14 residues in the CDR3. CDR1 is WNHNN and CDR2 is SYGVQD in the germline V gene (reference sequence). The CDR3 DNA follows: TGCGCCAGCAGTGAGTCAAGAGGGAGGGAGACCCAGTACTTC. Its protein is CASSESRGRETQYF.

The genes are TRBV9 and TRBJ2-1; D remains ambiguous. Trimming removed 0 bases at V and 9 bases at J, with 13 bases between. Germline lookup yields CDR1 SGDLS and CDR2 YYNGEE. CDR3 size: 14 residues. This CDR3 is CASSVGEGWGEQFF. The CDR3 DNA reads as TGTGCCAGCAGCGTAGGGGAAGGGTGGGGTGAGCAGTTCTTC.

The table lists this clone with many counts. The J gene is TRBJ1-1, the V gene TRBV5-4; the match to TRBD1 covers 12 bases. The V segment lost 3 bases and the J segment 4 bases; nucleotides outside the gene matches: 4. Germline assignment: CDR1 SGHNT and CDR2 YYREEE (reference sequence). The CDR3 is made up of 15 amino acids. DNA for the CDR3: TGTGCCAGCAGCTCGGGGACAGGGGGCCTCACTGAAGCTTTCTTT. This codes for CASSSGTGGLTEAFF. The full variable domain, in which reference TRBV5-4 and TRBJ1-1 provide the parts outside the CDR3, is ETGVTQSPTHLIKTRGQQVTLRCSSQSGHNTVSWYQQALGQGPQFIFQYYREEENGRGNFPPRFSGLQFPNYSSELNVNALELDDSALYLCASSSGTGGLTEAFFGQGTRLTVV.

This clone was seen only once. This chain connects TRBV5-6 to TRBJ1-4, with TRBD1 identical over 7 bases. Trimming at V came to 0 bases and at J to 16 bases, leaving 6 bases not matched to a gene. This CDR3 comprises 12 residues. CDR1 is SGHDT, CDR2 YYEEEE, per germline. The CDR3 here is CASSLEEGAWFF. In nucleotides, the CDR3 is TGTGCCAGCAGCTTGGAGGAGGGGGCATGGTTTTTT. The variable domain in full, with the rest retrieved from reference TRBV5-6 and TRBJ1-4, is DAGVTQSPTHLIKTRGQQVTLRCSPKSGHDTVSWYQQALGQGPQFIFQYYEEEERQRGNFPDRFSGHQFPNYSSELNVNALLLGDSALYLCASSLEEGAWFFGSGTQLSVL.

This chain connects TRBV5-4 to TRBJ2-2, with D possibly being TRBD2 (5 bases). Germline values: CDR1 SGHNT, CDR2 YYREEE (reference sequence). Trimming shortened V by 0 bases and J by 2 bases, and 8 bases separated the two germline ends. The CDR3 is 15 residues long. CDR3 coding DNA: TGTGCCAGCAGCTTGGACGGGAAAAACACCGGGGAGCTGTTTTTT. It yields the protein CASSLDGKNTGELFF.

This clone was observed once. The chain recombines TRBV3-1 (or the pseudogene TRBV3-2) with TRBJ2-2; D is ambiguous. The CDR3 is 13 residues long. V gave up 5 bases and J gave up 7 bases, with 11 bases separating them. CDR1 LGHDT and CDR2 YNNKEL come from the germline V gene (reference sequence). The CDR3 spells CASSAQFIGELFF. CDR3 DNA: TGTGCCAGCAGCGCTCAATTCATCGGGGAGCTGTTTTTT.

The chain is built from TRBV4-1 and TRBJ2-1; D remains unclear. Germline values: CDR1 MGHRA, CDR2 YSYEKL. This CDR3 has 15 amino acids. V was clipped by 4 bases and J by 10 bases, with 20 bases between them. The CDR3 here is CASSPSLLLTREQFF. Here the CDR3 DNA reads TGCGCCAGCAGCCCTTCGCTTCTCCTCACGAGGGAGCAGTTCTTC.

V gene TRBV5-5 combines with J gene TRBJ2-7; D remains ambiguous. The germline V gene has CDR1 SGHKS and CDR2 YYEKEE (reference sequence). V lost 4 bases and J lost 1, with 12 bases in between. This CDR3 contains 14 residues. CDR3 DNA sequence: TGTGCCAGCAGCCGGGCTGGGTCATCCTACGAGCAGTACTTC. This codes for CASSRAGSSYEQYF. Supplemented by reference TRBV5-5 and TRBJ2-7, the full variable domain reads DAGVTQSPTHLIKTRGQQVTLRCSPISGHKSVSWYQQVLGQGPQFIFQYYEKEERGRGNFPDRFSARQFPNYSSELNVNALLLGDSALYLCASSRAGSSYEQYFGPGTRLTVT.

The chain joins TRBV5-1 to TRBJ2-6, with unresolved D. With 2 bases removed from V and 0 bases from J, the gap between germline ends came to 6 bases. In germline, CDR1 is SGHRS, CDR2 YFSETQ. The CDR3 contains 15 residues. CDR3 coding DNA: TGCGCCAGCAGCTTCCCCATCTCTGGGGCCAACGTCCTGACTTTC. Protein: CASSFPISGANVLTF.

This chain joins TRBV15 and TRBJ1-1, with no clear D. Germline V lookup: CDR1 LNHNV, CDR2 YYDKDF (reference sequence). Trimming removed 2 bases from V and 1 base from J, with 5 bases in between. This CDR3 has 13 residues. CDR3 nucleotide sequence: TGTGCCACCAGCAGATCGGGGAACACTGAAGCTTTCTTT. It encodes CATSRSGNTEAFF.

This clone has a handful of counts. This chain uses TRBV4-3 with TRBJ2-1, with D hard to call. Trimming cost V 0 bases and J 7 bases, with 7 bases left between them. This CDR3 is 13 amino acids long. The germline V gene encodes CDR1 LGHNA and CDR2 YSLEER. The CDR3 DNA sequence: TGCGCCAGCAGCCAAGAGGGGTGGAATGAGCAGTTCTTC. Encoded protein: CASSQEGWNEQFF.

V and J are TRBV30 and TRBJ2-3; TRBD1 agrees at 7 bases. The CDR3 totals 14 residues. Germline V gene data show CDR1 as GTSNPN and CDR2 as SVGIG (reference sequence). The V segment lost 0 bases and the J segment 4 bases; nucleotides outside the gene matches: 4. In DNA, the CDR3 is TGTGCCTGGAGTGTGCGGCAGGGGGCAGATACGCAGTATTTT. Amino acids: CAWSVRQGADTQYF.

Concerning this clone: The sample holds other DNA sequences that translate to the same CDR3. The chain links TRBV4-2 to TRBJ1-1, with D possibly matching TRBD1 (5 bases). This CDR3 is built from 15 residues. The germline V gene has CDR1 LGHNA and CDR2 YNFKEQ. With 1 base removed from V and 4 bases from J, the gap between germline ends came to 13 bases. The CDR3 DNA reads as TGTGCCAGCAGCCAAGGGGACGGAAGAGGCACTGAAGCTTTCTTT. It specifies CASSQGDGRGTEAFF.

The rearrangement uses TRBV15 and TRBJ2-7; a possible D gene is TRBD1 (6 bases). The CDR3 extends over 17 amino acids. Germline CDR1 is LNHNV and CDR2 is YYDKDF (reference sequence). V was clipped by 1 base and J by 3 bases, with 19 bases between them. CDR3 DNA: TGTGCCACCAGCAGAGTAAGTCGGGCAGGGGAAATCTACGAGCAGTACTTC. This gives the protein CATSRVSRAGEIYEQYF.

The chain recombines TRBV5-1 with TRBJ1-4, with D maybe TRBD1 (5 bases). Trimming pared 0 bases from V and 5 bases from J, leaving 5 bases between. The CDR3 is made up of 13 amino acids. Germline values: CDR1 SGHRS, CDR2 YFSETQ. CDR3 DNA: TGCGCCAGCAGCTTGGGACAGAATGAAAAACTGTTTTTT. Translation gives CASSLGQNEKLFF. The whole variable domain, filled in from reference TRBV5-1 and TRBJ1-4, reads KAGVTQTPRYLIKTRGQQVTLSCSPISGHRSVSWYQQTPGQGLQFLFEYFSETQRNKGNFPGRFSGRQFSNSRSEMNVSTLELGDSALYLCASSLGQNEKLFFGSGTQLSVL.

The V gene is TRBV9, the J gene TRBJ2-1; 7 bases fit TRBD2. V trimming: 0 bases; J trimming: 2 bases; junction bases outside the gene matches: 5. The length of the CDR3 is 16 residues. Germline loops: CDR1 SGDLS, CDR2 YYNGEE. The CDR3 reads CASSVGTTSAYNEQFF. Here the CDR3 DNA reads TGTGCCAGCAGCGTAGGGACCACTAGCGCCTACAATGAGCAGTTCTTC.

This clone occurred a few times. The J gene is TRBJ2-2, the V gene TRBV11-2; the D is unclear. The CDR3 consists of 14 residues. The germline CDR1 and CDR2 sequences are SGHAT and FQNNGV. Between the trimmed V and J ends, which lost 4 bases and 7 bases, there was a span of 13 bases. This CDR3 reads CASSSLLEGGELFF. CDR3 in DNA: TGTGCCAGCAGCTCATTGCTGGAAGGCGGGGAGCTGTTTTTT.

The rearrangement joins TRBV7-6 to TRBJ2-2; no clear D gene. The CDR3 is 16 residues long. V lost 5 bases, J lost 6 bases, and 19 bases lay in between. Germline V gene sequence: CDR1 SGHVS, CDR2 FNYEAQ. The chain's CDR3 is CASSKNVPGLAGELFF. In nucleotides, the CDR3 is TGTGCCAGCAGCAAGAATGTTCCCGGATTGGCCGGGGAGCTGTTTTTT.

The V gene is TRBV6-4, the J gene TRBJ2-7; D remains unclear. Germline lookup yields CDR1 MRHNA and CDR2 SNTAGT. The CDR3 is made up of 14 amino acids. V lost 3 bases and J 1 base, leaving 10 bases between the germline ends. The CDR3 sequence: CASSEGFGSYEQYF. For the CDR3, the DNA is TGTGCCAGCAGTGAGGGGTTTGGGTCCTACGAGCAGTACTTC.

J is TRBJ2-1 and V is TRBV9, with 8 bases aligning to TRBD2. Germline-derived CDR1 and CDR2 are SGDLS and YYNGEE. Trimming at V came to 0 bases and at J to 4 bases, leaving 6 bases not matched to a gene. The CDR3 covers 16 residues. Written as DNA, the CDR3 is TGTGCCAGCAGCGTAGATGGGGCGGGAGGTTACAATGAGCAGTTCTTC. This translates into CASSVDGAGGYNEQFF.

The sample holds a few counts of this clone. V and J are TRBV3-1 (or the pseudogene TRBV3-2) and TRBJ2-1; a weak D match, TRBD2 (6 bases). Trimming took 1 base from V and 6 from J, leaving 10 bases between them. This CDR3 has 14 amino acids. The germline V gene has CDR1 LGHDT and CDR2 YNNKEL (reference sequence). The CDR3 sequence: CASSQVVSGNEQFF. CDR3 coding DNA: TGTGCCAGCAGCCAAGTGGTTAGCGGCAATGAGCAGTTCTTC.